What follows is one T cell receptor beta chain and its context. Its antigen is as yet unknown. The PCR was carried out with 60 Vbeta primers and 13 Jbeta primers. TCRdb's table, derived via immunoSEQ multiplex PCR, lists solely in-frame clones and lacks some. The sample carries 130,000 or so clones, roughly 80% recorded once. The sample belongs to a study of cytomegalovirus exposure and HLA in healthy donors. Germline V gene sequence: CDR1 MNHEY, CDR2 SVGAGI. Trimming pared 5 bases from V and 3 bases from J, leaving 14 bases between. The CDR3 totals 15 residues. Study results and caveats: Diagnosis of cytomegalovirus status made by the classifier reportedly showed high specificity and sensitivity.

The TCR originated in a man aged 30 to 39 in good health and CMV-seronegative. The sample comprised PBMCs. V is TRBV6-5 and J is TRBJ1-3; D possibly corresponds to TRBD1 (5 bases). The CDR3 spells CASSTPGGNGNTIYF. CDR3 in DNA: TGTGCCAGCAGTACCCCCGGGGGGAATGGAAACACCATATATTTT.